Listed here are 21 T cell receptor beta chains from one sample, sequenced in a study of T cells in Graves' hyperthyroidism and ophthalmopathy (dated by TCRdb to between 2018 and 2021). Libraries were prepared through multiplex PCR. These reads were obtained on an Illumina HiSeq 2000. The TCR beta CDR3 regions were amplified from RNA transcripts. For the first round of RT-PCR on the TCR CDR3, the HTBI primer set was used together with the Qiagen OneStep RT-PCR kit. The public reads were quality trimmed at Q25 with fastp and then assembled into clones with MiXCR by TCRdb, keeping productive beta chains. Entries that share a CDR3 protein sequence are merged under the most common genes and DNA. The sample table records around 290,000 distinct CDR3 sequences; 15% to 20% of these occur just once. The top ten hold over 50% of the sample. The specimen sequenced was blood. The receptors originated from a woman in her sixties with Graves' ophthalmopathy.

In its sample, this clonotype was seen a few times. V is TRBV11-3 and J is TRBJ1-6, with D hard to call. CDR1 SGHNT and CDR2 YENEEA come from the germline V gene. This CDR3 spans 16 amino acids. Trimming took 5 bases from V and 8 from J, leaving 19 bases between them. Here the CDR3 DNA reads TGTGCCAGCAGCCCCCCTCCGACCGGGTCCGATTCACCCCTCCACTTT. It is translated as CASSPPPTGSDSPLHF.

In nucleotides, the CDR3 is TGTGCCAGCAGCCAAGGGGGACGTACCTACGAGCAGTACTTC. Translating it yields CASSQGGRTYEQYF. The chain recombines TRBV3-1 with TRBJ2-7, with D tentatively TRBD1 or TRBD2 (5 bases each). Deletions cut 1 base from V and 2 bases from J, with 9 bases between. This CDR3 contains 14 residues. Germline V CDR1 and CDR2: LGHDT, YNNKEL (reference sequence).

This clonotype appeared many times. The chain links TRBV12-3 or TRBV12-4 to TRBJ1-2; D gene uncertain. CDR3 length: 13 residues. Trimming stripped 3 bases from V and 2 bases from J, with 7 bases between. The CDR3 DNA sequence: TGTGCCAGCAGTTTTAGTTTGAACTATGGCTACACCTTC. Protein sequence: CASSFSLNYGYTF.

The V call is TRBV12-3 or TRBV12-4, the J call TRBJ1-4; the match to TRBD1 covers 9 bases. Trimming cost V 2 bases and J 4 bases; bases outside gene matches: 8. CDR3 length: 17 amino acids. The CDR3 is CASSLRTGVARNEKLFF. The CDR3 DNA reads as TGTGCCAGCAGTTTAAGGACAGGGGTGGCCCGTAATGAAAAACTGTTTTTT.

This chain uses TRBV28 with TRBJ1-1; the D is unclear. CDR1 is MDHEN and CDR2 is SYDVKM in the germline V gene. The CDR3 covers 14 residues. V gave up 4 bases and J gave up 2 bases, with 11 bases separating them. CDR3 in amino acids: CASSSRWDNTEAFF. CDR3 nucleotide sequence: TGTGCCAGCAGTTCCCGATGGGATAACACTGAAGCTTTCTTT.

This clonotype has more than one count but fewer than ten. One junction end disagrees with the germline gene, perhaps due to a read error. The chain recombines TRBV9 with TRBJ2-2; the D gene is possibly TRBD2 (6 bases). The germline V gene has CDR1 SGDLS and CDR2 YYNGEE. This CDR3 spans 16 amino acids. The CDR3 sequence is CASSVAAGAGTGGLFF. Here the CDR3 DNA reads TGTGCCAGCAGCGTAGCGGCTGGGGCTGGGACCGGGGGGCTGTTTTTT.

This clonotype was seen many times. The chain couples TRBV28 to TRBJ2-2, with TRBD2 matching 13 bases. This CDR3 spans 16 amino acids. The V and J ends lost 2 bases and 5 bases, in that order; junction bases with no gene match: 2. CDR1 and CDR2 from the germline V gene are MDHEN and SYDVKM. The CDR3 sequence: CASSLGLAGDTGELFF. CDR3 DNA: TGTGCCAGCAGTTTAGGACTAGCGGGAGATACCGGGGAGCTGTTTTTT.

This clonotype was found a few times. The gene calls are TRBV19 and TRBJ1-5, with 7 bases matching TRBD1. The CDR3 is 15 amino acids. V lost 5 bases to trimming and J lost 4 bases; unmatched junction nucleotides: 8. Germline lookup yields CDR1 LNHDA and CDR2 SQIVND (reference sequence). The CDR3 loop reads CASSSLDRPNQPQHF. CDR3 sequence (DNA): TGTGCCAGTAGTTCCCTGGACAGGCCTAATCAGCCCCAGCATTTT.

The V gene is TRBV28, the J gene TRBJ2-1; 9 nucleotides line up with TRBD1. The ends lost 1 base at V and 7 bases at J; junction bases unmatched: 5. The CDR3 has 15 residues. CDR1 and CDR2 from the germline V gene are MDHEN and SYDVKM. Here the CDR3 reads CASSLFRTGVNEQFF. CDR3 nucleotide sequence: TGTGCCAGCAGTTTATTTCGGACAGGGGTAAATGAGCAGTTCTTC.

This clonotype was observed a few times. V usage is TRBV6-2 or TRBV6-3 and J usage is TRBJ2-6; weak D call: TRBD2 (6 bases). CDR3 length: 14 residues. Germline CDR1 and CDR2: MNHEY and SVGEGT. Trimming cost V 7 bases and J 4 bases, with 11 bases left between them. CDR3 region: CASIRDSGANVLTF. DNA of the CDR3: TGTGCCAGCATAAGGGACTCCGGGGCCAACGTCCTGACTTTC.

There are many counts of this clonotype. At one of its ends the junction is not consistent with the germline gene, which may arise from a read error. The chain employs TRBV11-2 and TRBJ2-2; no clear D gene. The CDR3 covers 16 residues. Germline CDR1 is SGHAT and CDR2 is FQNNGV. CDR3 protein: CTSSLVRAVNTGELFF. CDR3 in DNA: TGTACCAGCAGCTTGGTCCGAGCTGTAAACACCGGGGAGCTGTTTTTT. The complete variable domain, with remaining parts taken from reference TRBV11-2 and TRBJ2-2, reads EAGVAQSPRYKIIEKRQSVAFWCNPISGHATLYWYQQILGQGPKLLIQFQNNGVVDDSQLPKDRFSAERLKGVDSTLKIQPAKLEDSAVYLCTSSLVRAVNTGELFFGEGSRLTVL.

CDR3 sequence: CSARDPSGQNNSPLHF. In nucleotides, the CDR3 is TGCAGTGCTAGAGACCCATCGGGACAGAATAATTCACCCCTCCACTTT. V gene TRBV20-1 combines with J gene TRBJ1-6, with 7 bases fitting TRBD1. V dropped 0 bases and J dropped 5; count of bases not matched to a gene: 7. The CDR3 contains 16 residues. Germline CDR1 and CDR2: DFQATT and SNEGSKA (reference sequence).

About this clonotype: One end of the junction fails to match germline, which may point to a read error. The gene calls are TRBV5-6 and TRBJ2-5; D gene uncertain. The length of the CDR3 is 13 residues. Germline V CDR1 and CDR2: SGHDT, YYEEEE. The CDR3 nucleotides are TGTGCCAGCAGCTTACAAGTACAAGGGACCCAGTACTTC. It is translated as CASSLQVQGTQYF.

This chain joins TRBV4-2 and TRBJ2-3; D remains ambiguous. The CDR3 has 14 amino acids. The germline V gene has CDR1 LGHNA and CDR2 YNFKEQ. Trimming left V 3 bases short and J 3 bases short, with 10 bases between. The DNA for the CDR3 is TGTGCCAGCAGCCATAAGGGTACAACAGATACGCAGTATTTT. Translating it yields CASSHKGTTDTQYF.

For this clonotype: With a much larger clone just one base away, this may be a read error. The rearrangement links TRBV9 to TRBJ2-5, with TRBD2 identical over 13 bases. The V gene's germline CDR1 is SGDLS and CDR2 YYNGEE. The CDR3 is made up of 16 amino acids. The CDR3 loop reads CANSIRTSGGSETQYF. In DNA, the CDR3 is TGTGCCAACAGCATACGGACTAGCGGGGGTTCGGAGACCCAGTACTTC.

The chain recombines TRBV15 with TRBJ1-1; D gene uncertain. The germline V gene encodes CDR1 LNHNV and CDR2 YYDKDF (reference sequence). This CDR3 comprises 12 residues. The germline V and J ends were trimmed by 0 bases and 9 bases, with 8 bases remaining between them. CDR3 region: CATSRDGSKAFF. DNA of the CDR3: TGTGCCACCAGCAGAGATGGGTCCAAAGCTTTCTTT.

The J gene is TRBJ2-7, the V gene TRBV25-1; D might be TRBD1 (7 bases). The CDR3 contains 16 residues. The ends were cut back, 2 bases at V and 4 bases at J, with 18 bases in the middle. Germline assignment: CDR1 MGHDK and CDR2 SYGVNS. The CDR3 is CASSERGVAGGYEQYF. CDR3 coding DNA: TGTGCCAGCAGTGAAAGAGGGGTGGCAGGGGGGTACGAGCAGTACTTC.

There are many counts of this clonotype. The chain is built from TRBV5-5 and TRBJ2-7; no clear D gene. The V gene's germline CDR1 is SGHKS and CDR2 YYEKEE (reference sequence). CDR3 size: 12 residues. The V gene lost 4 bases and the J gene lost 2 bases, with 7 bases spanning the gap. The CDR3: CASSLATYEQYF. The CDR3 bases are TGTGCCAGCAGCCTCGCTACCTACGAGCAGTACTTC. Based on the CDR3 plus reference TRBV5-5 and TRBJ2-7, the full variable domain is DAGVTQSPTHLIKTRGQQVTLRCSPISGHKSVSWYQQVLGQGPQFIFQYYEKEERGRGNFPDRFSARQFPNYSSELNVNALLLGDSALYLCASSLATYEQYFGPGTRLTVT.

This clonotype has ten or more counts. J is TRBJ1-3 and V is TRBV20-1; D gene ambiguous. Germline CDR1 DFQATT, CDR2 SNEGSKA (reference sequence). The ends were cut back, 2 bases at V and 0 bases at J, with 14 bases in the middle. The CDR3 contains 16 residues. This chain's CDR3 is CSARSLGSLSGNTIYF. CDR3 DNA sequence: TGCAGTGCTAGATCCTTAGGTTCCCTCTCTGGAAACACCATATATTTT.

About this clonotype: A read error may be the cause here, since a much bigger clone is one base away. The CDR3 nucleotides read TGTGCCAGCAACTTAGCACAGGGGGCCACCTACGAGCAGTACTTC. This codes for CASNLAQGATYEQYF. The J gene is TRBJ2-7, the V gene TRBV7-9; the match to TRBD1 covers 9 bases. The CDR3 totals 15 residues. The germline V gene encodes CDR1 SEHNR and CDR2 FQNEAQ (reference sequence). The full variable domain, its missing parts supplied by reference TRBV7-9 and TRBJ2-7, is DTGVSQNPRHKITKRGQNVTFRCDPISEHNRLYWYRQTLGQGPEFLTYFQNEAQLEKSRLLSDRFSAERPKGSFSTLEIQRTEQGDSAMYLCASNLAQGATYEQYFGPGTRLTVT.

This clonotype was counted ten times or more. The V and J genes are TRBV5-6 and TRBJ2-1; 8 bases are shared with TRBD2. Germline V gene sequence: CDR1 SGHDT, CDR2 YYEEEE. The CDR3 length is 14 residues. The V gene end was trimmed by 4 bases and the J gene end by 8 bases; junction bases not matched to a gene: 8. CDR3 region: CASSPGTRGDEQFF. CDR3 coding DNA: TGTGCCAGCAGCCCCGGGACTAGGGGCGATGAGCAGTTCTTC.